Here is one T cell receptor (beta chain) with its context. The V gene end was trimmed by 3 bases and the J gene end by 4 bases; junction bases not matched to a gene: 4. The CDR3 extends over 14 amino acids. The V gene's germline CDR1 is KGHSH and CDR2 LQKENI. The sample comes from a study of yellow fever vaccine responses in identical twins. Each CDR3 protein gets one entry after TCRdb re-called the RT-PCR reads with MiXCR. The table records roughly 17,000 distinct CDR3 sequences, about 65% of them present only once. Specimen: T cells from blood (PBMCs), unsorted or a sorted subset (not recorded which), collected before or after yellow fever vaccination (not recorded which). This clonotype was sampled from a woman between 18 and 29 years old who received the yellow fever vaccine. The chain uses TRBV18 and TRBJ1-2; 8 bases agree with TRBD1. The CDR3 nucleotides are TGTGCCAGCTCACCTAACGGACAGGGCTATGGCTACACCTTC. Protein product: CASSPNGQGYGYTF.